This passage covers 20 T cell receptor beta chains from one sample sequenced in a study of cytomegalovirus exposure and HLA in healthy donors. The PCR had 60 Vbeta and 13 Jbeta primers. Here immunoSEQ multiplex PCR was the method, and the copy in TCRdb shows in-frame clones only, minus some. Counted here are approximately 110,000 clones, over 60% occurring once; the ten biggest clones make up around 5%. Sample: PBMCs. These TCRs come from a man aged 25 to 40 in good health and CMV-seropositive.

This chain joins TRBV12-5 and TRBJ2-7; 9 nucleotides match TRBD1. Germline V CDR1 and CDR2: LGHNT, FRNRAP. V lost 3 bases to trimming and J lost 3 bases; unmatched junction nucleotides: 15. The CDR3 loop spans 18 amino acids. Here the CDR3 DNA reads TGTGCTAGTGGTTTTTCTCCGGGACAGGGCCCTCTTCGCTACGAGCAGTACTTC. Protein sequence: CASGFSPGQGPLRYEQYF.

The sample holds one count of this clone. In nucleotides, the CDR3 is TGTGCCAGCAGCTTAGGAGCGGACGAGCAGTACTTC. Its protein product is CASSLGADEQYF. This sequence joins TRBV7-9 and TRBJ2-7; possibly TRBD2 for D (5 bases). The CDR3 loop spans 12 amino acids. Trimming took off 1 base at V and 5 bases at J, with 6 bases between the two ends. Germline V CDR1 and CDR2: SEHNR, FQNEAQ (reference sequence).

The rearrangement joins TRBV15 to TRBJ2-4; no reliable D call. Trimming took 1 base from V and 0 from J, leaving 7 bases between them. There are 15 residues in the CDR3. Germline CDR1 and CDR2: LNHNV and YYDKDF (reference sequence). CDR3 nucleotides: TGTGCCACCAGCAGAGTCCAGATAGCCAAAAACATTCAGTACTTC. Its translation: CATSRVQIAKNIQYF.

CDR3 protein: CASRFGTFGTEAFF. CDR3 coding DNA: TGTGCCAGCAGATTCGGGACTTTCGGGACTGAAGCTTTCTTT. The rearrangement joins TRBV2 to TRBJ1-1; tentatively, D is TRBD1 (5 bases). Germline loops: CDR1 SNHLY, CDR2 FYNNEI. The CDR3 covers 14 residues. Trimming cost V 6 bases and J 5 bases, with 16 bases left between them.

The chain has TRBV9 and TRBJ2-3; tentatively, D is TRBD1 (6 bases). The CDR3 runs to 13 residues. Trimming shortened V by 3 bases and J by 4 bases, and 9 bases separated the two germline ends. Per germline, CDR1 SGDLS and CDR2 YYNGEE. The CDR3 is CASSATGPDTQYF. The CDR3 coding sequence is TGTGCCAGCAGCGCCACAGGGCCAGATACGCAGTATTTT.

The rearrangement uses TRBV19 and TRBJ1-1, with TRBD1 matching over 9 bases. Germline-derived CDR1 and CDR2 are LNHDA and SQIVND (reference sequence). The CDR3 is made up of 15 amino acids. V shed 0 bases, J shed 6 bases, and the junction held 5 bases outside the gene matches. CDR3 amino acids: CASSIDGTGSPEAFF. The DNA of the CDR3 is TGTGCCAGTAGTATAGACGGGACAGGGAGTCCTGAAGCTTTCTTT.

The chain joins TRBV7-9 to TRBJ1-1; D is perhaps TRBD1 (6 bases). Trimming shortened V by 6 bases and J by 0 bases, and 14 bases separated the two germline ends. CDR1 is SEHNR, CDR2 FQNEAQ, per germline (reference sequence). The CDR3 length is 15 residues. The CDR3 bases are TGTGCCAGCAGTGGCAGGGGCAACATGAACACTGAAGCTTTCTTT. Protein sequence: CASSGRGNMNTEAFF.

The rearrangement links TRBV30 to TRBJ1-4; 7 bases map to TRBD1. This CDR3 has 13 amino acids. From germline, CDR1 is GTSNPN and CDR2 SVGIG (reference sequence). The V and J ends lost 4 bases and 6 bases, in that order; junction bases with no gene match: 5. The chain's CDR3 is CAWNEGAHEKLFF. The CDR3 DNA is TGTGCCTGGAATGAGGGGGCACATGAAAAACTGTTTTTT. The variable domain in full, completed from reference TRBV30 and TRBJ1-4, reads SQTIHQWPATLVQPVGSPLSLECTVEGTSNPNLYWYRQAAGRGLQLLFYSVGIGQISSEVPQNLSASRPQDRQFILSSKKLLLSDSGFYLCAWNEGAHEKLFFGSGTQLSVL.

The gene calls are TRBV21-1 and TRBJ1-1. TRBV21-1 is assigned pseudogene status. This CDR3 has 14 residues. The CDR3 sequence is CASSKPDGSTEAFF. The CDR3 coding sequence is TGTGCCAGCAGCAAGCCAGACGGGAGCACTGAAGCTTTCTTT.

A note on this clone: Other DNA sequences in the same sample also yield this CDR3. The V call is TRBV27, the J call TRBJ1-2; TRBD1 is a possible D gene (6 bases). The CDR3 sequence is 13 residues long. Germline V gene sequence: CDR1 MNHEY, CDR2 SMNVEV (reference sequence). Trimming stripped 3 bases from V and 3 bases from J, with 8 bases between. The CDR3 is CASSLDRDYGYTF. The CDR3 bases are TGTGCCAGCAGTTTGGACAGAGACTATGGCTACACCTTC.

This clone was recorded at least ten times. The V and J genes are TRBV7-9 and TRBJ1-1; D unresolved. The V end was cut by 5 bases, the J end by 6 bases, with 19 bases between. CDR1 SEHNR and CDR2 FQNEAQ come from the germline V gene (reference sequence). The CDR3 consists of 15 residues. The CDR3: CASSSTVGVFPEAFF. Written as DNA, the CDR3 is TGTGCCAGCAGCAGCACAGTCGGGGTTTTCCCTGAAGCTTTCTTT.

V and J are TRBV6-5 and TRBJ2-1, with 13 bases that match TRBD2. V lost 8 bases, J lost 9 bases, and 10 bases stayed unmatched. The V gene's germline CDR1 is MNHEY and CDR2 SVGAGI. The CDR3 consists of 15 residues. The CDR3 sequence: CASGLLAGGLTEQFF. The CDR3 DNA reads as TGTGCCAGCGGACTACTAGCGGGGGGGCTCACTGAGCAGTTCTTC.

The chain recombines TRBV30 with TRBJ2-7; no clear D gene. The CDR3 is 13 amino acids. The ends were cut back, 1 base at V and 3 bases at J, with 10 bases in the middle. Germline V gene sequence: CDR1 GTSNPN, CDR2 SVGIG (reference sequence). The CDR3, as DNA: TGTGCCTGGAGTGCCATCACTTTCTACGAGCAGTACTTC. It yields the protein CAWSAITFYEQYF.

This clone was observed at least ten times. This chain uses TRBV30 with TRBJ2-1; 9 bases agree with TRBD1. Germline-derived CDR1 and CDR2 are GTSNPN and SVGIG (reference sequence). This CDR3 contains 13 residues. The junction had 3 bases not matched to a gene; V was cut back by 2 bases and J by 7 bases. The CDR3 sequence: CAWSLGQGNEQFF. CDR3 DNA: TGTGCCTGGAGTCTAGGACAGGGGAATGAGCAGTTCTTC. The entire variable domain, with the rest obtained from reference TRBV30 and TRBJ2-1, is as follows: SQTIHQWPATLVQPVGSPLSLECTVEGTSNPNLYWYRQAAGRGLQLLFYSVGIGQISSEVPQNLSASRPQDRQFILSSKKLLLSDSGFYLCAWSLGQGNEQFFGPGTRLTVL.

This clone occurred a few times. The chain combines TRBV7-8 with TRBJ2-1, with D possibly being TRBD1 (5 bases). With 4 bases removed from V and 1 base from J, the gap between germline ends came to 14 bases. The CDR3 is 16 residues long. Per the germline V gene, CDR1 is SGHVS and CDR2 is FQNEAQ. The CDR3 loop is CASSSPGIDSYNEQFF. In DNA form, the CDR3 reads TGTGCCAGCAGCTCGCCAGGGATAGATTCCTACAATGAGCAGTTCTTC.

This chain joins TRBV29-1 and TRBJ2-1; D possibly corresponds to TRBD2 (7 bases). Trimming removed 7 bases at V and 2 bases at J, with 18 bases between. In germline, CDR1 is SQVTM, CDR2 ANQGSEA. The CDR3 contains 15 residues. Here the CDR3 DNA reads TGCAGCGCCGGAGGGGGGGCGGATCCCTACAATGAGCAGTTCTTC. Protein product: CSAGGGADPYNEQFF.

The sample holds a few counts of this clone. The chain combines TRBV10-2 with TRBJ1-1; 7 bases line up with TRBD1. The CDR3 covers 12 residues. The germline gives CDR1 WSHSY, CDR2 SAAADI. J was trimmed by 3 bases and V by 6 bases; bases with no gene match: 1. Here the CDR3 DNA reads TGCGCCAGCAGCGACAGGGACACTGAAGCTTTCTTT. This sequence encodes CASSDRDTEAFF.

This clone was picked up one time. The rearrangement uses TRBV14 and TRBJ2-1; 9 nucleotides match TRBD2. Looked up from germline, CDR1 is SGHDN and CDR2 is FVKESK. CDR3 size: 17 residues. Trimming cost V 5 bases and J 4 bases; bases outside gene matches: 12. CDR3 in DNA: TGTGCCAGCAGCTCCGGAATACTAGCGGGTACTTACAATGAGCAGTTCTTC. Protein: CASSSGILAGTYNEQFF. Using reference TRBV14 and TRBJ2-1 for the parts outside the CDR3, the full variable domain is EAGVTQFPSHSVIEKGQTVTLRCDPISGHDNLYWYRRVMGKEIKFLLHFVKESKQDESGMPNNRFLAERTGGTYSTLKVQPAELEDSGVYFCASSSGILAGTYNEQFFGPGTRLTVL.

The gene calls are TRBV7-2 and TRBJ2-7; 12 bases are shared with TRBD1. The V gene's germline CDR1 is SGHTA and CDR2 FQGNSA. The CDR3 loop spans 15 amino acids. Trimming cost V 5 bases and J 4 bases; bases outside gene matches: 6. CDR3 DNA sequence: TGTGCCAGCAGCCCCGGGACAGGGGGCATGTACGAGCAGTACTTC. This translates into CASSPGTGGMYEQYF.

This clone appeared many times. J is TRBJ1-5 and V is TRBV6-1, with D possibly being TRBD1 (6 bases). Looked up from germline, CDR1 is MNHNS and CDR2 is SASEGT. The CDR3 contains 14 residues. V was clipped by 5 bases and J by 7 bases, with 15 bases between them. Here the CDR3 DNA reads TGTGCCAGCAGTCTCGGGGTGCAGGGGCAGCCCCAGCATTTT. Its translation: CASSLGVQGQPQHF.